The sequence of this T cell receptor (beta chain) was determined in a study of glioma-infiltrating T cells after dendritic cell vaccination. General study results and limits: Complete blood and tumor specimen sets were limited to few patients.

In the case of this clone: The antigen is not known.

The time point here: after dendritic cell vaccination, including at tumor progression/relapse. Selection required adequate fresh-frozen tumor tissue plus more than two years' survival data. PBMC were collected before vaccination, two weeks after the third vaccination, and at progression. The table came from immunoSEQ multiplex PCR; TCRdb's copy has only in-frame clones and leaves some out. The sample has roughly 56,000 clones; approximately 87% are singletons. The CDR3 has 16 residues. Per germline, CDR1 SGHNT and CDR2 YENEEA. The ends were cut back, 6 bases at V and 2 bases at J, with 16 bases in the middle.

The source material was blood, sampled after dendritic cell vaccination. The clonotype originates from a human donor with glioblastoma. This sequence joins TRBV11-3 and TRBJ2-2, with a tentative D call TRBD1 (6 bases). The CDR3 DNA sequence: TGTGCCAGCAGAGGAACAGGGACATCTAACACCGGGGAGCTGTTTTTT. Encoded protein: CASRGTGTSNTGELFF.